This T cell receptor beta chain emerged from a study of T cell responses to AZD1222 COVID-19 vaccine. Here immunoSEQ multiplex PCR was the method, and the copy in TCRdb shows in-frame clones only, minus some. The table shows about 180,000 clones, with around nine tenths occurring only once. Broader study findings: Only a handful of AZD1222 recipients, more than 5 in all, had baseline seropositivity.

In regard to this clone: What it binds is not known.

The sequence came from an adult in good health. The sequenced sample was peripheral blood, obtained on day 0 of AZD1222 vaccination.

The CDR3: CASSPRTDTQYF. The CDR3 DNA sequence: TGTGCCAGCTCACCTCGCACAGATACGCAGTATTTT. The V call is TRBV18, the J call TRBJ2-3; D not certain. CDR1 is KGHSH, CDR2 LQKENI, per germline. This CDR3 has 12 amino acids. Trimming removed 3 bases at V and 1 base at J, with 2 bases between.